What follows are 25 T cell receptor beta chains derived from one specimen sequenced in a study of cytomegalovirus exposure and HLA in healthy donors. PCR amplification relied on 60 Vbeta primers (plus 13 Jbeta primers). Only in-frame clones appear in the TCRdb table, and some are missing; sequencing was by immunoSEQ multiplex PCR. This sample has 150,000 to 200,000 clones; approximately 84% occur once, and the top ten carry 1.3% to 1.5%. Source material: PBMCs. The source of these receptors is a girl between 5 and 17 years old in good health and CMV-seropositive.

The genes are TRBV5-3 and TRBJ2-1, with 7 bases matching TRBD1. TRBV5-3 is sorted into the ORF group, with uncertain function. V dropped 4 bases and J dropped 0; count of bases not matched to a gene: 7. This CDR3 has 16 residues. Written as DNA, the CDR3 is TGTGCCAGAAGCGGAGGACAGGTGAGCTCCTACAATGAGCAGTTCTTC. Its protein is CARSGGQVSSYNEQFF.

The V and J genes are TRBV11-1 and TRBJ2-3, with D hard to call. The V end lost 6 bases, the J end lost 2 bases, and 15 bases lay between the germline ends. The V gene's germline CDR1 is SGHAT and CDR2 FQDESV (reference sequence). The CDR3 has 15 amino acids. The CDR3 DNA is TGTGCCAGCAGATACGACTCCCCTTACACAGATACGCAGTATTTT. Residues: CASRYDSPYTDTQYF.

The chain recombines TRBV6-1 with TRBJ2-3; no reliable D call. Germline V gene sequence: CDR1 MNHNS, CDR2 SASEGT. The V end was cut by 1 base, the J end by 10 bases, with 12 bases between. The CDR3 loop spans 13 amino acids. The chain's CDR3 is CASSEEAVMAQYF. CDR3 sequence (DNA): TGTGCCAGCAGTGAAGAGGCGGTAATGGCGCAGTATTTT.

The chain recombines TRBV7-9 with TRBJ2-7; D is unresolved. Germline V CDR1 and CDR2: SEHNR, FQNEAQ (reference sequence). V lost 2 bases and J 2 bases, leaving 13 bases between the germline ends. The length of the CDR3 is 15 residues. The CDR3: CASSLTGYSAYEQYF. The DNA of the CDR3 is TGTGCCAGCAGCTTAACCGGTTATTCGGCCTACGAGCAGTACTTC. Looking up the rest from reference TRBV7-9 and TRBJ2-7 gives the full variable domain: DTGVSQNPRHKITKRGQNVTFRCDPISEHNRLYWYRQTLGQGPEFLTYFQNEAQLEKSRLLSDRFSAERPKGSFSTLEIQRTEQGDSAMYLCASSLTGYSAYEQYFGPGTRLTVT.

This chain links TRBV6-5 with TRBJ1-2, with a tentative D call TRBD1 (5 bases). Germline CDR1 and CDR2: MNHEY and SVGAGI. The V gene lost 5 bases and the J gene lost 2 bases, with 12 bases spanning the gap. This CDR3 region has 14 residues. The CDR3 DNA follows: TGTGCCAGCAGTCCCTCAGGGCCAAACTATGGCTACACCTTC. It translates to CASSPSGPNYGYTF.

The rearrangement links TRBV10-2 to TRBJ2-7; 10 bases fit TRBD2. The CDR3 sequence is 14 residues long. The junction had 6 bases not matched to a gene; V was cut back by 7 bases and J by 3 bases. Looked up from germline, CDR1 is WSHSY and CDR2 is SAAADI. Written as DNA, the CDR3 is TGCGCCAGCATGAAACTAGCGGGGATCTACGAGCAGTACTTC. It specifies CASMKLAGIYEQYF.

This chain joins TRBV7-9 and TRBJ1-5, with D maybe TRBD1 (6 bases). The CDR3 totals 15 residues. Trimming pared 3 bases from V and 5 bases from J, leaving 14 bases between. Germline assignment: CDR1 SEHNR and CDR2 FQNEAQ (reference sequence). For the CDR3, the DNA is TGTGCCAGCAGCTTCGGGGGGCAAGCCGATCAGCCCCAGCATTTT. Encoded protein: CASSFGGQADQPQHF.

The rearrangement uses TRBV4-3 and TRBJ2-7; TRBD1 is a possible D gene (5 bases). V lost 3 bases, J lost 1 base, and 7 bases lay in between. Germline assignment: CDR1 LGHNA and CDR2 YSLEER. CDR3 length: 13 residues. The CDR3 loop is CASSQGRSYEQYF. CDR3 DNA: TGCGCCAGCAGCCAGGGGCGGTCCTACGAGCAGTACTTC.

The chain couples TRBV5-1 to TRBJ2-7; D is possibly TRBD1 (5 bases). The germline V and J ends were trimmed by 0 bases and 1 base, with 8 bases remaining between them. The germline CDR1 and CDR2 sequences are SGHRS and YFSETQ. The CDR3 is 14 amino acids. This CDR3 is CASSLGQLSYEQYF. The CDR3 nucleotides are TGCGCCAGCAGCTTGGGACAGCTTTCCTACGAGCAGTACTTC.

V gene TRBV7-2 combines with J gene TRBJ2-7; 9 positions match TRBD1. After removal of 5 bases from V and 5 bases from J, the junction contained 10 bases not matched to a gene. The CDR3 spans 15 residues. Germline CDR1 SGHTA, CDR2 FQGNSA. The CDR3 loop reads CASSRYRGQYNEQYF. DNA of the CDR3: TGTGCCAGCAGCCGGTACAGGGGGCAGTACAACGAGCAGTACTTC.

This chain joins TRBV5-5 and TRBJ2-5; TRBD2 matches 10 bases. Per the germline V gene, CDR1 is SGHKS and CDR2 is YYEKEE (reference sequence). Losses at the gene ends were 2 bases for V and 5 bases for J; bases not matched to a gene: 12. The CDR3 has 17 amino acids. CDR3 bases: TGTGCCAGCAGCTTCTCCCCGCCTAGCGGGAGTATGGAGACCCAGTACTTC. Translating gives CASSFSPPSGSMETQYF.

This chain joins TRBV7-8 and TRBJ1-5, with TRBD1 matching over 7 bases. This CDR3 comprises 15 residues. Germline CDR1 is SGHVS and CDR2 is FQNEAQ. V shed 2 bases, J shed 3 bases, and the junction held 4 bases outside the gene matches. DNA of the CDR3: TGTGCCAGCAGCTTACGACAGGGAAACAATCAGCCCCAGCATTTT. This codes for CASSLRQGNNQPQHF.

This clone came up a few times. The chain couples TRBV4-3 to TRBJ1-5; 8 bases align to TRBD1. Germline CDR1 reads LGHNA; CDR2 reads YSLEER. The V gene end was trimmed by 0 bases and the J gene end by 2 bases; junction bases not matched to a gene: 6. The CDR3 has 17 amino acids. The CDR3 bases are TGCGCCAGCAGCCAAGATAGGCAGGGGGCGGGCAATCAGCCCCAGCATTTT. It specifies CASSQDRQGAGNQPQHF.

This chain links TRBV6-5 with TRBJ1-2; D unresolved. Trimming pared 6 bases from V and 4 bases from J, leaving 9 bases between. The CDR3 is 12 amino acids. The germline V gene encodes CDR1 MNHEY and CDR2 SVGAGI. CDR3 amino acids: CASSPGFYGYTF. DNA of the CDR3: TGTGCCAGCAGCCCCGGGTTCTATGGCTACACCTTC.

This CDR3 is CASSPLTGLTEAFF. The CDR3 DNA reads TGTGCCAGCAGCCCCCTGACAGGGCTCACTGAAGCTTTCTTT. V gene TRBV6-5 combines with J gene TRBJ1-1; 7 nucleotides align to TRBD1. CDR3 length equals 14 residues. V shed 6 bases, J shed 4 bases, and the junction held 8 bases outside the gene matches. The germline CDR1 and CDR2 sequences are MNHEY and SVGAGI.

J is TRBJ2-3 and V is TRBV19; TRBD2 might be the D (6 bases). Germline V gene lookup returns CDR1 LNHDA and CDR2 SQIVND (reference sequence). Trimming removed 1 base at V and 6 bases at J, with 8 bases between. There are 13 residues in the CDR3. CDR3 loop: CASSIAGVDTQYF. CDR3 sequence (DNA): TGTGCCAGTAGTATAGCGGGAGTGGATACGCAGTATTTT.

The V and J genes are TRBV5-4 and TRBJ2-2, with D unresolved. This CDR3 is 15 amino acids long. CDR1 is SGHNT, CDR2 YYREEE, per germline (reference sequence). Trimming took 9 bases from V and 0 from J, leaving 15 bases between them. The CDR3 spells CATCVGQTNTGELFF. The CDR3, as DNA: TGTGCCACTTGTGTTGGCCAGACGAACACCGGGGAGCTGTTTTTT.

This clone was seen just once. The chain joins TRBV2 to TRBJ2-1; a possible D gene is TRBD2 (6 bases). Trimming removed 3 bases at V and 4 bases at J, with 16 bases between. Germline CDR1 and CDR2: SNHLY and FYNNEI. The CDR3 covers 16 residues. CDR3 amino acids: CASSDVSGVRYNEQFF. CDR3 DNA sequence: TGTGCCAGCAGTGATGTGTCGGGAGTGAGATACAATGAGCAGTTCTTC.

This rearrangement joins TRBV20-1 to TRBJ2-5; D not certain. V was trimmed by 3 bases and J by 4 bases, leaving 6 bases between them. The CDR3 is 11 amino acids. In germline, CDR1 is DFQATT, CDR2 SNEGSKA (reference sequence). CDR3 sequence: CSASLIETQYF. CDR3 nucleotide sequence: TGCAGTGCTAGCCTAATAGAGACCCAGTACTTC.

This clone has more than one count but fewer than ten. The gene calls are TRBV5-1 and TRBJ2-1; a weak D match, TRBD2 (5 bases). The V and J ends lost 5 bases and 2 bases respectively, with 11 bases between them. The germline gives CDR1 SGHRS, CDR2 YFSETQ. The CDR3 sequence is 14 residues long. CDR3 sequence: CASSSSGAYNEQFF. CDR3 coding DNA: TGCGCCAGCAGTTCAAGCGGAGCCTACAATGAGCAGTTCTTC.

The CDR3 DNA sequence: TGTGCCAGCAGCCGCCGCCAGGGGGCCTATGGCTACACCTTC. This codes for CASSRRQGAYGYTF. The J gene is TRBJ1-2, the V gene TRBV7-2; 8 bases fit TRBD1. With 5 bases clipped from V and 4 bases from J, the junction kept 6 bases outside the gene matches. The CDR3 sequence is 14 residues long. Germline V gives CDR1 SGHTA, CDR2 FQGNSA.

This clone was found once. The chain links TRBV28 to TRBJ1-2; D may be TRBD1 (6 bases). The germline V gene encodes CDR1 MDHEN and CDR2 SYDVKM. V was shortened by 2 bases and J by 4 bases, with 11 bases between the two germline ends. CDR3 length equals 14 residues. Here the CDR3 DNA reads TGTGCCAGCAGTTTACTGGGGGCGAGCTATGGCTACACCTTC. Its protein product is CASSLLGASYGYTF.

This rearrangement joins TRBV25-1 to TRBJ1-4; the D is unclear. V gave up 5 bases and J gave up 3 bases, with 13 bases separating them. CDR3 size: 15 residues. Germline V lookup: CDR1 MGHDK, CDR2 SYGVNS. The CDR3 sequence: CASSKNMASNEKLFF. Here the CDR3 DNA reads TGTGCCAGCAGTAAAAACATGGCCTCTAATGAAAAACTGTTTTTT.

DNA of the CDR3: TGTGCCATCAGTGGGACGGAGGGTAATCAGCCCCAGCATTTT. Translated: CAISGTEGNQPQHF. The rearrangement uses TRBV10-3 and TRBJ1-5, with no clear D. Trimming stripped 4 bases from V and 4 bases from J, with 11 bases between. Germline values: CDR1 ENHRY, CDR2 SYGVKD. The CDR3 extends over 14 amino acids.

V is TRBV19 and J is TRBJ1-1, with D unresolved. The CDR3 extends over 13 amino acids. Trimming removed 5 bases from V and 7 bases from J, with 14 bases in between. CDR1 is LNHDA, CDR2 SQIVND, per germline (reference sequence). CDR3 residues: CASSVPAAIEAFF. As DNA, the CDR3 is TGTGCCAGTAGTGTGCCGGCGGCGATTGAAGCTTTCTTT.